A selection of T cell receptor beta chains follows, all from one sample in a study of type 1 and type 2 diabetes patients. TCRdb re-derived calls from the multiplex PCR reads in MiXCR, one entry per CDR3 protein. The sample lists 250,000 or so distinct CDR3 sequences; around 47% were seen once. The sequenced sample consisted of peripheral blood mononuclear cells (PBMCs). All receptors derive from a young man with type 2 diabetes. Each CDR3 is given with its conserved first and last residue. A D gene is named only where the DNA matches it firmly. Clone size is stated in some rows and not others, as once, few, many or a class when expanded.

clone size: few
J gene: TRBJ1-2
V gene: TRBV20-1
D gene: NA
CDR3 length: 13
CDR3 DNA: TGCAGAATAGGCGTGGGACGGAACTATGGCTACACCTTC
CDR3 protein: CRIGVGRNYGYTF

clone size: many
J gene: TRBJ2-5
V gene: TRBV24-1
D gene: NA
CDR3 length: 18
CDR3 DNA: TGTGCCACCAGTGATTTCCCGCCTGGACAGACCGGGACAGAGACCCAGTACTTC
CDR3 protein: CATSDFPPGQTGTETQYF

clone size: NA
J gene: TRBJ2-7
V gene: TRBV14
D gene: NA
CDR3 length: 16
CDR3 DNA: TGTACCAGCAGCCACAACGAGCCAGGGTTAATCTACGAGCAGTACTTC
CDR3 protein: CTSSHNEPGLIYEQYF

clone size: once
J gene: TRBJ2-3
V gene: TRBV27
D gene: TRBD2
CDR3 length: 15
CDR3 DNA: TGTGCCAGCAGTTCGAGCGGGGGGGTAGCAGATACGCAGTATTTT
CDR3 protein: CASSSSGGVADTQYF

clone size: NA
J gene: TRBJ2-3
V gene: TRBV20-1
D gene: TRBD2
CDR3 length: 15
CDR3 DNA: TGCAGTGCTAGGACTAGCGGGAGTGTTTCAGATACGCAGTATTTT
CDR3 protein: CSARTSGSVSDTQYF

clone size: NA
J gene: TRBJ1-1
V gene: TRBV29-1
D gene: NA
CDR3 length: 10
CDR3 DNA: TGCAGCGTTACACAGGACGAAGCTTTCTTT
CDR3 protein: CSVTQDEAFF

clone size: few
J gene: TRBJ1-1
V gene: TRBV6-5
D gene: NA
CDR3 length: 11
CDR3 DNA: TGTGCCAGCAGTGACTCGGGAGTTGTTTTCTTT
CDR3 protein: CASSDSGVVFF

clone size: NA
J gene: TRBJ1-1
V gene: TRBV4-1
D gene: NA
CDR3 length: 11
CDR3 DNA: TGCGCCAGCAGCCAAGATTTGAACGCTTTCTTT
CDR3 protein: CASSQDLNAFF

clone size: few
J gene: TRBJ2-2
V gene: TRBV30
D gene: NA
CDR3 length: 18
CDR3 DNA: TGTGCCTGGAGTGTACTGTTGACGTTCGGGATTAACACCGGGGAGCTGTTTTTT
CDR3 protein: CAWSVLLTFGINTGELFF

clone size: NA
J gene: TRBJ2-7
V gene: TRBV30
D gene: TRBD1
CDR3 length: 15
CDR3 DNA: TGTGCCTGGACTCACCGGACAGGGGGCGGGTACGAGCAGTACTTC
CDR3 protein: CAWTHRTGGGYEQYF

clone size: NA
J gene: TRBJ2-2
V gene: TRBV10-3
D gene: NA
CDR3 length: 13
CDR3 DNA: TGTGCCATGTCTAGCAGGAACACCGGGGAGCTGTTTTTT
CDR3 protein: CAMSSRNTGELFF

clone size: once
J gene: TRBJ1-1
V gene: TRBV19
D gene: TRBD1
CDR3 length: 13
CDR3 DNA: TGTGCCAGTAGTATGGGACAGGGCTCTGAAGCTTCCTTT
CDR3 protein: CASSMGQGSEASF

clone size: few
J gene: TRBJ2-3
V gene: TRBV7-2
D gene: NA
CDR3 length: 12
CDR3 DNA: TGTGCCAGCAGTCCAGGGAGAGATACGCAGTATTTT
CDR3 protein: CASSPGRDTQYF

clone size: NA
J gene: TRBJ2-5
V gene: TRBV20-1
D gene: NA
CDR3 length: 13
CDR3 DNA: TGCAGTGCTAGGATTCAGGGGAAAGAGACCCAGTACTTC
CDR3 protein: CSARIQGKETQYF

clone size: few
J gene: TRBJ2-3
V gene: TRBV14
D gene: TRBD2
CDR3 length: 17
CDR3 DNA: TGTGCCAGCAGCCAAGGGCCTAGCGGGAGGATCACAGATACGCAGTATTTT
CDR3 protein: CASSQGPSGRITDTQYF

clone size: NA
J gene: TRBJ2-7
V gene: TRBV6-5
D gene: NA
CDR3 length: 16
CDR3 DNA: TGTGCCAGCAGTTTAGAGGAACTAGCCCTCAACCACGAGCAGTACTTC
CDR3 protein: CASSLEELALNHEQYF

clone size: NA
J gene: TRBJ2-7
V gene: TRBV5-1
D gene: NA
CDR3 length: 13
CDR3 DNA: TGCGCCAGCAGCACATTCCCCGGGTACGAGCAGTACTTC
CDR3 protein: CASSTFPGYEQYF

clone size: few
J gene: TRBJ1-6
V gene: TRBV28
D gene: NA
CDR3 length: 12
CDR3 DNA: TGTGCCAGCAGCACGGGGAATTCACCCCTCCACTTT
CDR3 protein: CASSTGNSPLHF

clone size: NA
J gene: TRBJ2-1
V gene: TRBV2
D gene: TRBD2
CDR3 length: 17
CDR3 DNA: TGTGCCAGCAGTGTGCCGATCACTAGCGGGGCCTACAATGAGCAGTTCTTC
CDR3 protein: CASSVPITSGAYNEQFF

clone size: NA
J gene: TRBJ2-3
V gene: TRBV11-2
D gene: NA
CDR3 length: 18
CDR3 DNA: TGTGCCAGCAGCTTAGTCCCGCGCGGAGGGCAGGGAACAGATACGCAGTATTTT
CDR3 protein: CASSLVPRGGQGTDTQYF

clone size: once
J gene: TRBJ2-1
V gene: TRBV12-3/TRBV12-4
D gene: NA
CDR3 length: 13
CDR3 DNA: TGTGCCAGCAGTCGACTAGGGGGGGTTGAGCAGTTCTTC
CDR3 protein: CASSRLGGVEQFF

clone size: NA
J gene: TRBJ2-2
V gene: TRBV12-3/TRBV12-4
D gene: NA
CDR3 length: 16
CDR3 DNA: TGTGCCAGCAGTTTACGTGAGACCGTCAACACCGGGGAGCTGTTTTTT
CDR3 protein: CASSLRETVNTGELFF

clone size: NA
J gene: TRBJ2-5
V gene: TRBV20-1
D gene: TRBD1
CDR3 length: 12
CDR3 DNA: TGCAGTGCTACCTCAGGGGGAGAGACCCAGTACTTC
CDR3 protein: CSATSGGETQYF

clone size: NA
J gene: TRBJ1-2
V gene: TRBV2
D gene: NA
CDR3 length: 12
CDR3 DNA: TGTGCCAGCAGTGATCACAGCTATGGCTACACCTTC
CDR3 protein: CASSDHSYGYTF

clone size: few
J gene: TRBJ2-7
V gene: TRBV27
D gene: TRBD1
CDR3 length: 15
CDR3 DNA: TGTGCCAGCAGCCCAGGACAGGGCAGATCCTACGAGCAGTACTTC
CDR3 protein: CASSPGQGRSYEQYF

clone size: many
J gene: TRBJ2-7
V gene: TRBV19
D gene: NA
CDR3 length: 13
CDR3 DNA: TGTGCCAGTAGTATCAGGGACGGCTACGAGCAGTACTTC
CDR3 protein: CASSIRDGYEQYF

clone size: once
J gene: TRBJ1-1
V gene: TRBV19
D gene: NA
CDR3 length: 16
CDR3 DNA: TGTGCCAGTGGTCTCAACAGCTCAGGATTGAACACTGAAGCTTTCTTT
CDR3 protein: CASGLNSSGLNTEAFF

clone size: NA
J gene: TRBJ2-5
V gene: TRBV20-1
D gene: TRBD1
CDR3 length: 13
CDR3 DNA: TGCAGTGCTAGGGGGACAGGGCGGGAGACCCAGTACTTC
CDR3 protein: CSARGTGRETQYF

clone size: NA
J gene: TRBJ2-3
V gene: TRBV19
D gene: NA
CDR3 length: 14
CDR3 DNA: TGTGCCAGTAGACCACCAGGGGCGGGGGATACGCAGTATTTT
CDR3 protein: CASRPPGAGDTQYF

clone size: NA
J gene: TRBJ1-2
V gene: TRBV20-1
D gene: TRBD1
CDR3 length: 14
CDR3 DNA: TGCAGTGCTAGAGAAGCCGGGACAGGGGATGGCTACACCTTC
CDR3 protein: CSAREAGTGDGYTF

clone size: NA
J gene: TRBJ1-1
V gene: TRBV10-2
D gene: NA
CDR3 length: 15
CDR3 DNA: TGCGCCAGCAGTGAGGCCAGTCCCATGAACACTGAAGCTTTCTTT
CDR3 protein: CASSEASPMNTEAFF

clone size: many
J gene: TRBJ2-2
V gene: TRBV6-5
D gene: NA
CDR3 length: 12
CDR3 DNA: TGTGCCAGCAGTTCCCGGGGGACTGAGCTGTTTTTT
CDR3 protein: CASSSRGTELFF

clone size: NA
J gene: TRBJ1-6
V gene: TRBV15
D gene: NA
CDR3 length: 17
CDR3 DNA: TGTGCCACCAGCAGAGGGGCGCAGAGCTCCTATAATTCACCCCTCCACTTT
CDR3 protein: CATSRGAQSSYNSPLHF

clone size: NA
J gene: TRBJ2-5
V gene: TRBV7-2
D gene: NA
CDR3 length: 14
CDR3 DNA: TGTGCCAGCAGCTCAACACTAAACCAAGAGACCCAGTACTTC
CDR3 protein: CASSSTLNQETQYF

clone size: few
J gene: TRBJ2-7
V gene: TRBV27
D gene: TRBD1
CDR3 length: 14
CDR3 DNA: TGTGCCAGCAGTGAGGGACAGGGATTGGGCGAGCAGTACTTC
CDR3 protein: CASSEGQGLGEQYF

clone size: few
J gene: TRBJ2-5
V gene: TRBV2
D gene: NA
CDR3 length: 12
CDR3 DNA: TGTGCCAGCAGGGGGGCCCAAGAGACCCAGTACTTC
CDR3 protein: CASRGAQETQYF

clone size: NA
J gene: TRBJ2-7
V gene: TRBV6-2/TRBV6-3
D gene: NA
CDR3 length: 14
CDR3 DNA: TGTGCCAGCAACAATCCCGGGACCTCCTACGAGCAGTACTTC
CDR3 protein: CASNNPGTSYEQYF

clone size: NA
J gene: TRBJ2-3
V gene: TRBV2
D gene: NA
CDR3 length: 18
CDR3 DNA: TGTGCCAGCAGTGAGGGGCTCAAAATTATCGCAAGTGCAGATACGCAGTATTTT
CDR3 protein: CASSEGLKIIASADTQYF

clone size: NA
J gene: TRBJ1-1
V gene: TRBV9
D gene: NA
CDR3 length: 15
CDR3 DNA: TGTGCCAGCAGCGCCACGGGACGAGGAAACACTGAAGCTTTCTTT
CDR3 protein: CASSATGRGNTEAFF

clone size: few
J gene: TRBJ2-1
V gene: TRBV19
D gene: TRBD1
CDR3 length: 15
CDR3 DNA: TGTGCCAGTAGTATGGGGGCAGGGGGTACGGGTGAGCAGTTCTTC
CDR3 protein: CASSMGAGGTGEQFF

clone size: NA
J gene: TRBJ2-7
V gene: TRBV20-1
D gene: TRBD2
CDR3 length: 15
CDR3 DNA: TGCAGTGCTAGACATCGGAGCGGGAGTCGGCACGAGCAGTACTTC
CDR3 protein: CSARHRSGSRHEQYF

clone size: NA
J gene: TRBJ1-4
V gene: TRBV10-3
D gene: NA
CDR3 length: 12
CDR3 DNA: TGTGCCATCGGAGATTTTAATGAAAAACTGTTTTTT
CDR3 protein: CAIGDFNEKLFF

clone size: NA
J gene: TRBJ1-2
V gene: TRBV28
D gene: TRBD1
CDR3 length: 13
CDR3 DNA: TGTGCCATTTTGGACAGGGGTTTCTATGGCTACACCTTC
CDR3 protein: CAILDRGFYGYTF

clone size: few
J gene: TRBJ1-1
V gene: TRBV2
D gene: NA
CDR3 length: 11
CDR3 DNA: TGTGCCAGCAGGGGGGACATTGAAGCTTTCTTT
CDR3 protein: CASRGDIEAFF

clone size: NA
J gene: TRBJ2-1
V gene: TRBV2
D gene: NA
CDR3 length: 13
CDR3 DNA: TGTGCCAGCAGTTCCCAGGGCTTGGGTGAGCAGTTCTTC
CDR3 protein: CASSSQGLGEQFF

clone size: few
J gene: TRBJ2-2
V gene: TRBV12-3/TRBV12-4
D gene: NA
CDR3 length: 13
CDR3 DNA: TGTGCCAGCATCAGGGGTTCGGCCGGGGAGCTGTTTTTT
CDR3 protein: CASIRGSAGELFF

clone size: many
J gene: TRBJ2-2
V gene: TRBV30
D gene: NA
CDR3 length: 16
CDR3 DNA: TGTGCCTGGAGTGTAAGGCTCGGCAGATACACCGGGGAGCTGTTTTTT
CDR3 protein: CAWSVRLGRYTGELFF

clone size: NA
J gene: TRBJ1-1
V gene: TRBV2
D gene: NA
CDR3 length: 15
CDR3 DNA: TGTGCCAGCAGGGGGGAGCGGACTGTGAACACTGAAGCTTTCTTT
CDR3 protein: CASRGERTVNTEAFF

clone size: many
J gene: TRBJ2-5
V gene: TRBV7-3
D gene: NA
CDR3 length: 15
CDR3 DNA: TGTGCCAGCAGCTTAAGAGGGGGAGGCCAAGAGACCCAGTACTTC
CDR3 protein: CASSLRGGGQETQYF

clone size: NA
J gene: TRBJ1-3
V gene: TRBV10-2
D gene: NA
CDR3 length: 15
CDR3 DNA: TGCGCCAGCAGTGATAGGACAGTCTCTGGAAACACCATATATTTT
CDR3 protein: CASSDRTVSGNTIYF

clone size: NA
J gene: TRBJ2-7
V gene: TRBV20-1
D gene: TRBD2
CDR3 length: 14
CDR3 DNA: TGCAGTGCTAGAGGGCTAGCGGGGACGGGCGAGCAGTACTTC
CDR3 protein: CSARGLAGTGEQYF

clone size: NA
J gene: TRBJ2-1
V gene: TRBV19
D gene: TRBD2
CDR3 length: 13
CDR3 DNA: TGTGCCAGTAGTATAGTTGGCGGGGGGAAGCAGTTCTTC
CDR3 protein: CASSIVGGGKQFF

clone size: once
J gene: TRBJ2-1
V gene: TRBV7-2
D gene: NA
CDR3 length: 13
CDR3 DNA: TGTGCCAGCACCCCCCGTATACCGAATGAGCAGTTCTTC
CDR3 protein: CASTPRIPNEQFF

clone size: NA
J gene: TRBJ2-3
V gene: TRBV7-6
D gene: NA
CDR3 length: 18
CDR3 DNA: TGTGCCAGCAGCTTGGGTTTGGCAGGGGTTATTTTCACAGATACGCAGTATTTT
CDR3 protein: CASSLGLAGVIFTDTQYF